This T cell receptor (beta chain) was documented in a study of T cells in Graves' hyperthyroidism and ophthalmopathy. The TCR beta CDR3 regions underwent amplification using RNA transcripts as the source. The primer set for the first-round RT-PCR of the TCR CDR3 was HTBI. TCRdb analysed the multiplex PCR reads with MiXCR anew, one entry per CDR3 protein. The table includes 750,000 to 950,000 distinct CDR3 sequences, over 35% detected once. Stable hyperthyroidism: no ophthalmopathy progression over 18 months of follow-up. The V and J ends lost 5 bases and 3 bases, in that order; junction bases with no gene match: 6. CDR1 and CDR2 (germline): SQVTM, ANQGSEA. This CDR3 spans 13 amino acids.

The receptor's source is a man between 18 and 29 years old with Graves' hyperthyroidism. The sample was blood. This chain uses TRBV29-1 with TRBJ1-2, with 7 nucleotides matching TRBD1. Here the CDR3 DNA reads TGCAGCGTTAGTACAGGGGCAGACTATGGCTACACCTTC. It codes for CSVSTGADYGYTF.